The subject of this entry is one TCR beta chain. Antigen specificity is unknown. This entry comes from a study of T cells in tuberculosis. Study in general: CD1B tetramers identified T cells specific for mycobacterial lipid GMM. In South Africa, adults with active tuberculosis were compared with IGRA-negative and latently infected IGRA-positive adolescents.

The study, taken as a whole, reports: Cases with active tuberculosis were adults, while controls were adolescents.

J was trimmed by 3 bases and V by 5 bases; bases with no gene match: 4. The CDR3 consists of 15 residues. Per germline, CDR1 SGHKS and CDR2 YYEKEE (reference sequence). Clones were read by immunoSEQ multiplex PCR, and TCRdb kept only the in-frame ones, dropping some. The table includes around 30,000 clones, 90% detected once. Sequencing input: PBMCs. This TCR was recovered from a donor aged 10-30 years with latent tuberculosis or without tuberculosis infection. The V gene is TRBV5-5, the J gene TRBJ2-2; 10 bases are shared with TRBD2. CDR3 DNA sequence: TGTGCCAGCAGTACCGGGACTAGCGACACCGGGGAGCTGTTTTTT. Protein: CASSTGTSDTGELFF.